The 21 T cell receptor beta chains listed next were all sequenced from one sample in a study of shared clonotypes between healthy human individuals (dated by TCRdb to the early 2020s). Receptor amplification or capture employed the immunoSEQ multiplex PCR assay. TCRdb mirrors the immuneACCESS table, restricted to in-frame sequences. Some clones are absent from its copies; in checked studies, under half trace to an unresolved V gene, and the reason for the others is unknown. Here the sample has 2,500,000 or so clones; around 90% occur a single time. Of the sample, under 0.15% falls within the top ten clones. The sample was naive CD4+ T cells sorted from blood. The meaning of the sample's cell subset or site label: CD45RA+ positively selected. The source of these receptors is a man aged 18 to 35 in good health.

In the case of this clone: Other DNA sequences from this sample encode an identical CDR3 as well. The CDR3 DNA sequence: TGTGCCAGCAGTTTACAGGTTGGGGAGCAGTTCTTC. It yields the protein CASSLQVGEQFF. The gene calls are TRBV28 and TRBJ2-1, with unresolved D. Per germline, CDR1 MDHEN and CDR2 SYDVKM. This CDR3 is built from 12 residues. Trimming cost V 2 bases and J 10 bases, with 9 bases left between them.

J is TRBJ1-1 and V is TRBV19; tentatively, D is TRBD1 (5 bases). Germline CDR1 LNHDA, CDR2 SQIVND (reference sequence). V was clipped by 10 bases and J by 4 bases, with 22 bases between them. The CDR3 is 15 residues long. For the CDR3, the DNA is TGTGCCATATCAAGCCGGGGACTTCTGGGCACTGAAGCTTTCTTT. Translation gives CAISSRGLLGTEAFF.

The chain recombines TRBV7-2 with TRBJ2-7; D remains unclear. Germline V gives CDR1 SGHTA, CDR2 FQGNSA. The germline V and J ends were trimmed by 5 bases and 3 bases, with 14 bases remaining between them. This CDR3 spans 14 amino acids. CDR3 residues: CASSPIVGNYEQYF. Here the CDR3 DNA reads TGTGCCAGCAGCCCCATCGTGGGCAACTACGAGCAGTACTTC.

The V gene is TRBV13, the J gene TRBJ1-4; the match to TRBD1 covers 7 bases. CDR1 PRHDT and CDR2 FYEKMQ come from the germline V gene (reference sequence). The CDR3 length is 15 residues. Trimming took 0 bases from V and 7 from J; bases not matched to a gene: 5. CDR3 loop: CASSLGQGIVEKLFF. CDR3 bases: TGTGCCAGCAGCTTAGGACAGGGGATCGTTGAAAAACTGTTTTTT.

This chain links TRBV5-4 with TRBJ2-3, with D uncertain. This CDR3 has 17 amino acids. In germline, CDR1 is SGHNT, CDR2 YYREEE (reference sequence). V was cut by 1 base and J by 3 bases, with 18 bases left in between. The CDR3 loop reads CASSLYGWVSSTDTQYF. DNA of the CDR3: TGTGCCAGCAGCTTGTACGGGTGGGTCAGTAGTACAGATACGCAGTATTTT. Supplemented by reference TRBV5-4 and TRBJ2-3, the full variable domain reads ETGVTQSPTHLIKTRGQQVTLRCSSQSGHNTVSWYQQALGQGPQFIFQYYREEENGRGNFPPRFSGLQFPNYSSELNVNALELDDSALYLCASSLYGWVSSTDTQYFGPGTRLTVL.

The chain has TRBV11-2 and TRBJ1-2; D possibly corresponds to TRBD1 (5 bases). Deletions cut 3 bases from V and 2 bases from J, with 13 bases between. The CDR3 totals 15 residues. The V gene's germline CDR1 is SGHAT and CDR2 FQNNGV. The CDR3 coding sequence is TGTGCCAGCAGCTTTTCGGCGGCAGGGAACTATGGCTACACCTTC. As protein: CASSFSAAGNYGYTF.

The gene calls are TRBV6-6 and TRBJ1-2; TRBD1 is a possible D gene (5 bases). Trimming removed 8 bases at V and 6 bases at J, with 16 bases between. The CDR3 is 13 amino acids. The germline gives CDR1 MNHNY, CDR2 SVGAGI (reference sequence). The CDR3: CASRGGEGNGYTF. Written as DNA, the CDR3 is TGTGCCAGCCGCGGGGGGGAGGGGAATGGCTACACCTTC.

The table lists this clone with a count of one. This chain joins TRBV7-6 and TRBJ2-5; TRBD2 aligns across 7 bases. CDR1 and CDR2 (germline): SGHVS, FNYEAQ. This CDR3 region has 13 residues. The V and J ends lost 4 bases and 9 bases, in that order; junction bases with no gene match: 8. CDR3: CASSSLAVPAQYF. The DNA for the CDR3 is TGTGCCAGCAGCTCCCTAGCGGTTCCGGCCCAGTACTTC.

The CDR3 DNA reads as TGTGCCAGCAGCTTACGCACAGGGGGAACTGGAAACACCATATATTTT. Translating gives CASSLRTGGTGNTIYF. The gene calls are TRBV7-2 and TRBJ1-3; 8 nucleotides agree with TRBD1. V shed 2 bases, J shed 2 bases, and the junction held 5 bases outside the gene matches. Germline lookup yields CDR1 SGHTA and CDR2 FQGNSA. The CDR3 is 16 amino acids.

The V call is TRBV9, the J call TRBJ2-6; TRBD1 or TRBD2 may be the D gene (7 bases each). In germline, CDR1 is SGDLS, CDR2 YYNGEE. This CDR3 is 17 amino acids long. Trimming cost V 1 base and J 2 bases, with 13 bases left between them. Here the CDR3 reads CASSVSQGGAGANVLTF. The CDR3 coding sequence is TGTGCCAGCAGCGTATCCCAGGGGGGGGCTGGGGCCAACGTCCTGACTTTC.

The V and J genes are TRBV2 and TRBJ2-7; 10 bases line up with TRBD1. This CDR3 is built from 16 residues. CDR1 and CDR2 from the germline V gene are SNHLY and FYNNEI. The ends lost 0 bases at V and 6 bases at J; junction bases unmatched: 8. The CDR3 sequence is CASSEALLRTGGEQYF. The CDR3 bases are TGTGCCAGCAGTGAAGCGCTTCTAAGGACAGGGGGCGAGCAGTACTTC.

The chain couples TRBV28 to TRBJ2-6; D gene ambiguous. The CDR3 is 16 residues long. Germline V gene data show CDR1 as MDHEN and CDR2 as SYDVKM. Trimming pared 6 bases from V and 0 bases from J, leaving 12 bases between. CDR3 protein: CASSPPLGSGANVLTF. The CDR3 nucleotides read TGTGCCAGCAGCCCTCCGCTGGGCTCTGGGGCCAACGTCCTGACTTTC.

The genes are TRBV19 and TRBJ2-2; D remains unclear. V was pared by 4 bases and J by 5 bases, with 8 bases between. CDR1 LNHDA and CDR2 SQIVND come from the germline V gene (reference sequence). The CDR3 is 13 residues long. The CDR3 DNA follows: TGTGCCAGTAGTACAAAGGGAACCGGGGAGCTGTTTTTT. Translation gives CASSTKGTGELFF.

The chain joins TRBV5-4 to TRBJ1-1; D is ambiguous. The CDR3 extends over 18 amino acids. CDR1 is SGHNT, CDR2 YYREEE, per germline (reference sequence). V lost 3 bases and J 0 bases, leaving 21 bases between the germline ends. The CDR3 coding sequence is TGTGCCAGCAGCTGGGCTTTGGGTTCACCTCTGTTGAACACTGAAGCTTTCTTT. Amino acid sequence: CASSWALGSPLLNTEAFF.

V and J are TRBV28 and TRBJ2-7, with TRBD2 identical over 7 bases. CDR3 length: 15 residues. The V and J ends lost 6 bases and 1 base, in that order; junction bases with no gene match: 9. Germline V gene sequence: CDR1 MDHEN, CDR2 SYDVKM. The CDR3 nucleotides read TGTGCCAGCAGCCCCGCGGGGGTCGCTTCCTACGAGCAGTACTTC. As protein: CASSPAGVASYEQYF.

The V call is TRBV7-2, the J call TRBJ1-4; D unresolved. The CDR3 loop spans 14 amino acids. V was trimmed by 2 bases and J by 2 bases, leaving 6 bases between them. The germline V gene encodes CDR1 SGHTA and CDR2 FQGNSA. The CDR3 here is CASSLTQTNEKLFF. As DNA, the CDR3 is TGTGCCAGCAGCTTAACCCAGACTAATGAAAAACTGTTTTTT.

Regarding this clone: Other nucleotide sequences from this sample produce the same CDR3. The chain has TRBV9 and TRBJ2-7, with D possibly being TRBD1 (5 bases). CDR3 size: 14 residues. CDR1 and CDR2 from the germline V gene are SGDLS and YYNGEE. The V and J ends lost 0 bases and 1 base respectively, with 8 bases between them. For the CDR3, the DNA is TGTGCCAGCAGCGTAGGATCAGGGTCCTACGAGCAGTACTTC. Translating it yields CASSVGSGSYEQYF.

The table lists this clone with a few counts. The sample contains more than one DNA sequence encoding this CDR3. The chain uses TRBV5-8 and TRBJ1-5, with a tentative D call TRBD1 (5 bases). CDR1 is SGHTS, CDR2 YDEGEE, per germline. The CDR3 covers 14 residues. V was shortened by 4 bases and J by 2 bases, with 10 bases between the two germline ends. The CDR3 sequence is CASSGQGGNQPQHF. The CDR3 region has the DNA TGTGCCAGCAGCGGGCAGGGAGGCAATCAGCCCCAGCATTTT.

This rearrangement joins TRBV5-1 to TRBJ2-4; D unclear. From germline, CDR1 is SGHRS and CDR2 YFSETQ. The CDR3 covers 16 residues. The V gene lost 0 bases and the J gene lost 1 base, with 11 bases spanning the gap. For the CDR3, the DNA is TGCGCCAGCAGCTTGGAGCCTACATTCGCCAAAAACATTCAGTACTTC. Its translation: CASSLEPTFAKNIQYF.

This clone showed up just a few times. This chain links TRBV10-3 with TRBJ2-5; 7 bases agree with TRBD2. From germline, CDR1 is ENHRY and CDR2 SYGVKD. The V gene end was trimmed by 11 bases and the J gene end by 5 bases; junction bases not matched to a gene: 8. The CDR3 has 12 amino acids. The CDR3 reads CAVGAGRETQYF. In DNA, the CDR3 is TGTGCCGTCGGAGCGGGACGGGAGACCCAGTACTTC.

This clone appeared a single time. The CDR3 DNA reads as TGTGCCAGCAGTGAACTGGGACAGGGAATGGTTGCCAATGAAAAACTGTTTTTT. Translating gives CASSELGQGMVANEKLFF. The V gene is TRBV6-1, the J gene TRBJ1-4, with 9 bases matching TRBD1. Trimming removed 2 bases from V and 5 bases from J; junction bases left unmatched: 12. The CDR3 length is 18 residues. CDR1 and CDR2 (germline): MNHNS, SASEGT.